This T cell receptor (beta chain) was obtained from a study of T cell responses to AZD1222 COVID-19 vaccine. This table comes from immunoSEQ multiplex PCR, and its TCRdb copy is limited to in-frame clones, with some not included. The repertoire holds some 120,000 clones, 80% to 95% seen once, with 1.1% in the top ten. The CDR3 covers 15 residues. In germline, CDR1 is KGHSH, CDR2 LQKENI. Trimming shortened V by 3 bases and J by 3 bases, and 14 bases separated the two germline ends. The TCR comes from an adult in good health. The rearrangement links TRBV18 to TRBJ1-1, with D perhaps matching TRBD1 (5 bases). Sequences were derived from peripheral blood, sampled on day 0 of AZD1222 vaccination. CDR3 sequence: CASSPPSTGDTEAFF. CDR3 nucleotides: TGTGCCAGCTCACCTCCTTCCACAGGAGACACTGAAGCTTTCTTT.